This T cell receptor beta chain was identified in a study of blood T cell repertoires in COVID-19. Study-wide background: Sources were T cells, B-cell-depleted T cells, or PBMCs; the material itself was cDNA or gDNA.

Germline CDR1 reads SGHTA; CDR2 reads FQGTGA. The V gene end was trimmed by 3 bases and the J gene end by 3 bases; junction bases not matched to a gene: 7. The CDR3 extends over 16 amino acids. Repertoires were generated with immunoSEQ multiplex PCR, while TCRdb's copy carries only in-frame clones and drops some. Among around 150,000 clones, about four fifths were seen once, and the ten largest hold less than 2.5%. J is TRBJ2-2 and V is TRBV7-3; 7 nucleotides match TRBD1. The sequence was obtained from a man aged 65 to 79 with acute or convalescent COVID-19. Sequences were obtained from peripheral blood. CDR3 region: CASSFGAGTDTGELFF. CDR3 sequence (DNA): TGTGCCAGCAGCTTTGGGGCCGGGACAGACACCGGGGAGCTGTTTTTT.